A selection of T cell receptor beta chains follows, all from one sample in a study of T-cell memory formation after mild COVID-19. Using its own MiXCR run on the 5' RACE reads, TCRdb lists one record per CDR3 protein. The sample has more than 120,000 distinct CDR3 sequences, about 6% seen once. Sequences were obtained from PBMCs or a T cell subset sorted from them (not recorded which). The receptors originated from an adult woman who had mild COVID-19 (a few samples of this study predate the infection). Cell type and time point are not known. CDR3s include the opening cysteine and the closing phenylalanine or tryptophan. D genes are given only for firm matches. Clone size is not always given. Where it is, it says once, few, many or a class for expanded clones.

TRBJ2-1,TRBV10-3,TRBD2,.,TGTGCCATCTCCGTGTCTAGCGGGAGTTGGAATGAGCAGTTCTTC,CAISVSSGSWNEQFF
TRBJ1-1,TRBV29-1,.,few,TGCAGCGTTGCGGCCGGGACGGAGCTCGCTGAGGCTTTCTTT,CSVAAGTELAEAFF
TRBJ2-3,TRBV5-6,.,.,TGTGCCAGCAACCCTGGACACTACACAGATACGCAGTATTTT,CASNPGHYTDTQYF
TRBJ2-7,TRBV2,.,many,TGTGCCAGCGGCTCTGACAGGAGCTCCTACGAGCAGTACTTC,CASGSDRSSYEQYF
TRBJ2-3,TRBV4-2,TRBD2,.,TGTGCCAGCAGCCGGGGGGGAGCGCTTGAAGATACGCAGTATTTT,CASSRGGALEDTQYF
TRBJ2-6,TRBV6-5,.,many,TGTGCCACCCTGAAGGACAACTCTGGGGCCAACGTCCTGACTTTC,CATLKDNSGANVLTF
TRBJ1-1,TRBV5-1,TRBD1,.,TGCGCCAGCAGCCCTTCCGGACAGGGGGCATTGGAAGCTTTCTTT,CASSPSGQGALEAFF
TRBJ2-7,TRBV7-8,TRBD1,many,TGTGCCAGCAGCTTAGTTCCTTCGGGACAGCCCTACGAGCAGTACTTC,CASSLVPSGQPYEQYF
TRBJ2-3,TRBV7-8,.,many,TGTGCCAGCAGCTTAGACTGGGAGGGGGCAGATACGCAGTATTTT,CASSLDWEGADTQYF
TRBJ2-1,TRBV20-1,TRBD2,few,TGCAGTGCCGGCCGTCCCCCTAGCGGGGCTAACAATGAGCAGTTCTTC,CSAGRPPSGANNEQFF
TRBJ2-1,TRBV20-1,TRBD2,many,TGCAGTGCTAGATCTAGCGGGGTGAACAATGAGCAGTTCTTC,CSARSSGVNNEQFF
TRBJ2-5,TRBV9,TRBD1,.,TGTGCCAGCAGTGAAGCAGGGGGCGCTAAGGGGGAGACCCAGTACTTC,CASSEAGGAKGETQYF
TRBJ2-7,TRBV12-3/TRBV12-4,TRBD2,many,TGTGCCAGCAGAACCGGGACTAGCGGGAGCCACGAGCAGTACTTC,CASRTGTSGSHEQYF
TRBJ2-2,TRBV5-1,.,few,TGCGCCAGCAGCTTGGGACAGGCCATCACCGGGGAGCTGTTTTTT,CASSLGQAITGELFF
TRBJ2-1,TRBV20-1,TRBD2,.,TGCAGTGCTAGAGGACGGGGGGGGCAGTTCTTC,CSARGRGGQFF
TRBJ2-5,TRBV5-1,TRBD2,many,TGCGCCAGCAGCTTGGCCAGGTCTAGCGGACAACAAGAGACCCAGTACTTC,CASSLARSSGQQETQYF
TRBJ2-7,TRBV7-2,.,few,TGTGCCAGCAGCTTAAGCTACAGCTCCTACGAGCAGTACTTC,CASSLSYSSYEQYF
TRBJ2-1,TRBV7-9,TRBD2,.,TGTGCCAGCAGCTCCAACATCCTAGCGGGATACAATGAGCAGTTCTTC,CASSSNILAGYNEQFF
TRBJ1-6,TRBV5-5,.,few,TGTGCCAGCAGCGGGAGGAATTCACCCCTCCACTTT,CASSGRNSPLHF
TRBJ2-2,TRBV12-3/TRBV12-4,TRBD1,few,TGTGCCAGCAGACACAGGGGAACCGGGGAGCTGTTTTTT,CASRHRGTGELFF
TRBJ2-7,TRBV6-5,.,many,TGTGCCAGCAGTTACTCGGCCACGGGCTACGAGCAGTACTTC,CASSYSATGYEQYF
TRBJ1-1,TRBV3-1,TRBD1,.,TGTGCCAGCAGCTACGGGACAGATCATTACACTGAAGCTTTCTTT,CASSYGTDHYTEAFF
TRBJ1-1,TRBV7-6,.,.,TGTGCCAGCAGCGCGGCCAGGGCCACTGAAGCTTTCTTT,CASSAARATEAFF
TRBJ2-5,TRBV2,TRBD2,.,TGTGCCAGCAAAGGGACTAGCGGGACCCAGTACTTC,CASKGTSGTQYF
TRBJ1-1,TRBV7-2,.,.,TGTGCCAGCAGCTTAGGGGGGGCGGTTAAGGGTTTCTTT,CASSLGGAVKGFF
TRBJ2-2,TRBV7-7,TRBD2,once,TGTGCTAGCAGCTTAGCGGGGTCAGAGAACACCGGGGAGCTGTTTTTT,CASSLAGSENTGELFF
TRBJ2-7,TRBV6-2/TRBV6-3,TRBD1,.,TGTGCCAGCACTAGGGGACAGACCTCCGGCGAGCAGTACTTC,CASTRGQTSGEQYF